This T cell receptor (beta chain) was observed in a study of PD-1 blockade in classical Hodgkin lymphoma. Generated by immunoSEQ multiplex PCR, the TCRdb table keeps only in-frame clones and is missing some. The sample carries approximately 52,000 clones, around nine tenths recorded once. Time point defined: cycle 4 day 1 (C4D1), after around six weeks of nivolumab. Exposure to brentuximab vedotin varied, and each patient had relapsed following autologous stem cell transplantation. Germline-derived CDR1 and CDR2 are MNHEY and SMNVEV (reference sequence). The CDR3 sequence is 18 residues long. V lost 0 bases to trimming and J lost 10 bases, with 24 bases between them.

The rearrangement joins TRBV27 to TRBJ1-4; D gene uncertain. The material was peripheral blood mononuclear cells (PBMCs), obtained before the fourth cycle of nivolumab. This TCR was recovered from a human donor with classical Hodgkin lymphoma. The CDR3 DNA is TGTGCCAGCAGTTTATCCCCCCTCATCCGGGCCAATGAGGGAAAACTGTTTTTT. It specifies CASSLSPLIRANEGKLFF. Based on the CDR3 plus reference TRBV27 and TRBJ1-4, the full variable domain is EAQVTQNPRYLITVTGKKLTVTCSQNMNHEYMSWYRQDPGLGLRQIYYSMNVEVTDKGDVPEGYKVSRKEKRNFPLILESPSPNQTSLYFCASSLSPLIRANEGKLFFGSGTQLSVL.